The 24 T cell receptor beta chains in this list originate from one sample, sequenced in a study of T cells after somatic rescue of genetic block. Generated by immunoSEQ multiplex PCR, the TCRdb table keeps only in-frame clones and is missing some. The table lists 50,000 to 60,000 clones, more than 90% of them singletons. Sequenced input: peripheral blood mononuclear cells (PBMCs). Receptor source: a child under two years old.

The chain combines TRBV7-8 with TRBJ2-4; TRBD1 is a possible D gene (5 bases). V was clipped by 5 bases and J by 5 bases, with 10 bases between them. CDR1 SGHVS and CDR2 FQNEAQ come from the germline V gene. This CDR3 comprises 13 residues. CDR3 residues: CASSPTRENIQYF. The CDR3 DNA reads TGTGCCAGCAGCCCAACCAGGGAAAACATTCAGTACTTC. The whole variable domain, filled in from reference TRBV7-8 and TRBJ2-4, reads GAGVSQSPRYKVAKRGQDVALRCDPISGHVSLFWYQQALGQGPEFLTYFQNEAQLDKSGLPSDRFFAERPEGSVSTLKIQRTQQEDSAVYLCASSPTRENIQYFGAGTRLSVL.

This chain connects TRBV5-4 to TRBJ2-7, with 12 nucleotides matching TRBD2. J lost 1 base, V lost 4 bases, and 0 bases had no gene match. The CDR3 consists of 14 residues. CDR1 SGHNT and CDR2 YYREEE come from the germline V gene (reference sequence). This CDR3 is CASSLAGGSYEQYF. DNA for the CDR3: TGTGCCAGCAGCCTAGCGGGAGGGTCCTACGAGCAGTACTTC.

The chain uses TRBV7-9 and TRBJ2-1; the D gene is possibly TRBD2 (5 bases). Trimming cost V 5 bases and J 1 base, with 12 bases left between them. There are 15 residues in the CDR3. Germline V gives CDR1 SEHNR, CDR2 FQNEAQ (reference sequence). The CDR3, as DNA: TGTGCCAGCAGCGCCCGGGATTATTCCTACAATGAGCAGTTCTTC. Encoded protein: CASSARDYSYNEQFF.

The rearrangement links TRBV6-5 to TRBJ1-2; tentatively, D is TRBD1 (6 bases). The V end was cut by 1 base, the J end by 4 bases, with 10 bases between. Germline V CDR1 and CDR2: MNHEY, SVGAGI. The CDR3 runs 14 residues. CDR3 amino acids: CASSYYRVGYGYTF. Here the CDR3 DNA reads TGTGCCAGCAGTTACTACAGGGTTGGCTATGGCTACACCTTC.

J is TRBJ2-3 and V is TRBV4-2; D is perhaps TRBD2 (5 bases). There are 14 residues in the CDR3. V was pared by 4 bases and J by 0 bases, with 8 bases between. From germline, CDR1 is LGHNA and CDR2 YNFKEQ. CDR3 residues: CASSRTPSTDTQYF. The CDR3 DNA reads TGTGCCAGCAGCCGGACTCCTAGCACAGATACGCAGTATTTT.

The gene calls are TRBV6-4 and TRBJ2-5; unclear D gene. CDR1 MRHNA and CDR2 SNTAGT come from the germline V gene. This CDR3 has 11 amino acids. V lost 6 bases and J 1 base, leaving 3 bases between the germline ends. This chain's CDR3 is CASRPQETQYF. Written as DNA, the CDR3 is TGTGCCAGCAGACCCCAAGAGACCCAGTACTTC.

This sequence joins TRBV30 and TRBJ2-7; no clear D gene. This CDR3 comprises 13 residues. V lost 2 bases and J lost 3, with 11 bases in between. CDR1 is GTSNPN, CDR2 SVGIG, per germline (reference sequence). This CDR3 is CAWSPKWDYEQYF. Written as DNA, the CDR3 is TGTGCCTGGAGTCCGAAATGGGACTACGAGCAGTACTTC. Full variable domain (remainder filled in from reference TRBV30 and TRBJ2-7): SQTIHQWPATLVQPVGSPLSLECTVEGTSNPNLYWYRQAAGRGLQLLFYSVGIGQISSEVPQNLSASRPQDRQFILSSKKLLLSDSGFYLCAWSPKWDYEQYFGPGTRLTVT.

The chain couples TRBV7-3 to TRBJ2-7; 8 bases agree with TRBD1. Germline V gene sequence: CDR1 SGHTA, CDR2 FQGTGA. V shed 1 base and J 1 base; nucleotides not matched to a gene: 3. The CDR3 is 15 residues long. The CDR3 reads CASSLSRGLSYEQYF. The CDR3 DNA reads TGTGCCAGCAGCTTAAGCAGGGGGCTATCCTACGAGCAGTACTTC. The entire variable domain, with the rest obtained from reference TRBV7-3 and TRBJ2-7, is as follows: GAGVSQTPSNKVTEKGKYVELRCDPISGHTALYWYRQSLGQGPEFLIYFQGTGAADDSGLPNDRFFAVRPEGSVSTLKIQRTERGDSAVYLCASSLSRGLSYEQYFGPGTRLTVT.

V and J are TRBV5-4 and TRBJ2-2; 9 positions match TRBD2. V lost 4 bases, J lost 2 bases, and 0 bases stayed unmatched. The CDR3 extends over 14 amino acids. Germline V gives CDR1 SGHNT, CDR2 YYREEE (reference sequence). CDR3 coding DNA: TGTGCCAGCAGCCTAGCGGGAAACACCGGGGAGCTGTTTTTT. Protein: CASSLAGNTGELFF.

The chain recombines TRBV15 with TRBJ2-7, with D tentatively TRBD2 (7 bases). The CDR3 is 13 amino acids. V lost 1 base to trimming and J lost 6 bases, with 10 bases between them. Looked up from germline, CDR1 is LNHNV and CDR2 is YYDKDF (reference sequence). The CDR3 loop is CATSRAGGREQYF. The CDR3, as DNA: TGTGCCACCAGCAGAGCGGGGGGCCGCGAGCAGTACTTC.

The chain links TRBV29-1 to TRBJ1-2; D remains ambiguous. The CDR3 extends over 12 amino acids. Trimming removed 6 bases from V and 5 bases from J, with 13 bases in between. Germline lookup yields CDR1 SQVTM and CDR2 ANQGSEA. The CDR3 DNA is TGCAGCGTGACCCTCACGGGTTATGGCTACACCTTC. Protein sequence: CSVTLTGYGYTF.

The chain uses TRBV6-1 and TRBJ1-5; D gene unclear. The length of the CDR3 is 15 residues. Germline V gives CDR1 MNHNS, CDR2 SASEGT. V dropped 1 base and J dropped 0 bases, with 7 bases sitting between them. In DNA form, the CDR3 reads TGTGCCAGCAGTGAAGAACTCAATAGCAATCAGCCCCAGCATTTT. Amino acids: CASSEELNSNQPQHF.

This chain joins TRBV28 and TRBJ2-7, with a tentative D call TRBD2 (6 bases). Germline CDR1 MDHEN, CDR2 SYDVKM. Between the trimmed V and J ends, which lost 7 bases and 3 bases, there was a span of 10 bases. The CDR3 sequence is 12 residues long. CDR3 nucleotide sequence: TGTGCCAGCACGGACTATCTCTACGAGCAGTACTTC. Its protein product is CASTDYLYEQYF.

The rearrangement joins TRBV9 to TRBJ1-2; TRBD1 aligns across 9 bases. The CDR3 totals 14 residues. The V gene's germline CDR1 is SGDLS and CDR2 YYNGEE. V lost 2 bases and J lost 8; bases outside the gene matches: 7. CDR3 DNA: TGTGCCAGCAGCGTGGACAGGGGTCCTATCGGCTACACCTTC. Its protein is CASSVDRGPIGYTF.

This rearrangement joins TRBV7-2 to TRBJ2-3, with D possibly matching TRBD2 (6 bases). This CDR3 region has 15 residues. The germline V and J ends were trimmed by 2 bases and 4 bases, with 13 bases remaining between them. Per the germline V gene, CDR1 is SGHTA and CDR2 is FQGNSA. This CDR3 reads CASSLRGRRADTQYF. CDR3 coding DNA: TGTGCCAGCAGCTTAAGAGGGAGGAGGGCAGATACGCAGTATTTT.

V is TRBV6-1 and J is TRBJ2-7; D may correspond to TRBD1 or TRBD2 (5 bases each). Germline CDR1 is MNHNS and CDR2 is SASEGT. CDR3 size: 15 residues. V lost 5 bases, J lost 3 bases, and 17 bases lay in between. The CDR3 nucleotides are TGTGCCAGCAGTAAAACCGGGACGGAGGTCTACGAGCAGTACTTC. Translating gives CASSKTGTEVYEQYF.

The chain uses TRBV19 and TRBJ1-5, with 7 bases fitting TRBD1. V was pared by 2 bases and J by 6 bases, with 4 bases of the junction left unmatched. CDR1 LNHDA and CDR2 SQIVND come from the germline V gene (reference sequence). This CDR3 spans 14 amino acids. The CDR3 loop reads CASSIKGGGQPQHF. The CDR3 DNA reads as TGTGCCAGTAGTATAAAAGGGGGCGGTCAGCCCCAGCATTTT.

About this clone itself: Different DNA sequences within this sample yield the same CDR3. For the CDR3, the DNA is TGTGCCAGTAGTAAGACGAATCAGCCCCAGCATTTT. It specifies CASSKTNQPQHF. The rearrangement links TRBV19 to TRBJ1-5; D uncertain. Germline values: CDR1 LNHDA, CDR2 SQIVND (reference sequence). The CDR3 has 12 residues. V dropped 4 bases and J dropped 4 bases, with 5 bases sitting between them. Combining the CDR3 with reference TRBV19 and TRBJ1-5 gives the whole variable domain DGGITQSPKYLFRKEGQNVTLSCEQNLNHDAMYWYRQDPGQGLRLIYYSQIVNDFQKGDIAEGYSVSREKKESFPLTVTSAQKNPTAFYLCASSKTNQPQHFGDGTRLSIL.

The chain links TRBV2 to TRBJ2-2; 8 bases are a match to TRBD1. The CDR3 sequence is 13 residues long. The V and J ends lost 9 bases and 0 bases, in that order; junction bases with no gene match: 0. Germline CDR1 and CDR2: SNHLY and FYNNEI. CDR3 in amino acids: CARQGANTGELFF. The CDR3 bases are TGTGCCAGACAGGGGGCGAACACCGGGGAGCTGTTTTTT. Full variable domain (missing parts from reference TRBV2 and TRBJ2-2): EPEVTQTPSHQVTQMGQEVILRCVPISNHLYFYWYRQILGQKVEFLVSFYNNEISEKSEIFDDQFSVERPDGSNFTLKIRSTKLEDSAMYFCARQGANTGELFFGEGSRLTVL.

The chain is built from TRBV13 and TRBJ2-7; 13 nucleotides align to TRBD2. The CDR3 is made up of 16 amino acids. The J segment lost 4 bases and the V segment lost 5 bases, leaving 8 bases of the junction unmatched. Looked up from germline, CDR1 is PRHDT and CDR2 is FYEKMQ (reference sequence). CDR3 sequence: CASSPGLAGRRYEQYF. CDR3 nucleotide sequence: TGTGCCAGCAGCCCGGGACTAGCGGGACGTCGGTACGAGCAGTACTTC.

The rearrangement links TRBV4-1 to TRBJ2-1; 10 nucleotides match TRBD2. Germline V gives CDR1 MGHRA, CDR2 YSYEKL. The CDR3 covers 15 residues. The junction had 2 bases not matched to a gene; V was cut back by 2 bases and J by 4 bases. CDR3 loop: CASSQSAGGYNEQFF. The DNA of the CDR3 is TGCGCCAGCAGCCAATCAGCGGGAGGGTACAATGAGCAGTTCTTC.

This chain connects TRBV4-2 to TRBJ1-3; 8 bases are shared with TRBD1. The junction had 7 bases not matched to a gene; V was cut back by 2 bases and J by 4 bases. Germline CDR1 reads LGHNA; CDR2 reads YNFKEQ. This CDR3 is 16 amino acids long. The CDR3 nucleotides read TGTGCCAGCAGCCAAAAAGGACAGGGAGGGGGAAACACCATATATTTT. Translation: CASSQKGQGGGNTIYF.

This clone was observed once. CDR3 amino acids: CASSPVNRGLGEQYF. The CDR3 DNA reads TGTGCCAGCAGCCCGGTGAACAGGGGGCTAGGAGAGCAGTACTTC. V gene TRBV5-8 combines with J gene TRBJ2-7; 9 bases fit TRBD1. J gave up 7 bases and V 4 bases, and 12 bases lay outside the gene matches. CDR1 is SGHTS and CDR2 is YDEGEE in the germline V gene. The CDR3 length is 15 residues.

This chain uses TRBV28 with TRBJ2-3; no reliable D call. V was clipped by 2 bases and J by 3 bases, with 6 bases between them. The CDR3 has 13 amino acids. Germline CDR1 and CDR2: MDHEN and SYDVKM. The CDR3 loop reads CASSLGVTDTQYF. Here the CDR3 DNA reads TGTGCCAGCAGTTTAGGGGTTACAGATACGCAGTATTTT.